The 25 T cell receptor beta chains below all came from one sample that was sequenced in a study of T cell repertoires in aging, cancer and after chemotherapy. TRB rearrangements spanning V, D and J were amplified using mixed TRB-A/B primers. TCRdb called the multiplex PCR reads again in MiXCR, with one record for every CDR3 protein. The table lists 5,000 to 8,000 distinct CDR3 sequences, roughly a quarter of them singletons. The template was genomic DNA from peripheral blood, not RNA. The sample consisted of blood. The source of these receptors is a human donor in good health.

The chain joins TRBV13 to TRBJ1-5, with 8 bases matching TRBD1. In germline, CDR1 is PRHDT, CDR2 FYEKMQ (reference sequence). The CDR3 is 15 amino acids. V lost 3 bases, J lost 4 bases, and 5 bases stayed unmatched. CDR3 in DNA: TGTGCCAGCAGCTTGCAGGGGGCCCGTAATCAGCCCCAGCATTTT. Its protein product is CASSLQGARNQPQHF.

This clonotype was detected a few times. The chain employs TRBV4-1 and TRBJ1-2, with a tentative D call TRBD1 (5 bases). The ends were cut back, 0 bases at V and 4 bases at J, with 15 bases in the middle. This CDR3 contains 16 residues. From germline, CDR1 is MGHRA and CDR2 YSYEKL. CDR3 in DNA: TGCGCCAGCAGCCAAGATAGGCCAGGGTCAGGCTATGGCTACACCTTC. Its translation: CASSQDRPGSGYGYTF.

The chain is built from TRBV28 and TRBJ2-4; D is possibly TRBD2 (5 bases). Trimming removed 2 bases at V and 0 bases at J, with 8 bases between. CDR1 is MDHEN and CDR2 is SYDVKM in the germline V gene. CDR3 length: 15 amino acids. The chain's CDR3 is CASSLRDLAKNIQYF. CDR3 DNA: TGTGCCAGCAGTTTACGGGATCTAGCCAAAAACATTCAGTACTTC.

This chain connects TRBV7-2 to TRBJ2-1; no clear D. CDR1 and CDR2 from the germline V gene are SGHTA and FQGNSA. This CDR3 has 13 amino acids. Trimming removed 2 bases at V and 9 bases at J, with 11 bases between. This chain's CDR3 is CASSLSRLSEQFF. In nucleotides, the CDR3 is TGTGCCAGCAGCTTATCGAGGTTAAGTGAGCAGTTCTTC.

The chain is built from TRBV18 and TRBJ2-1, with a tentative D call TRBD2 (8 bases). Germline CDR1 and CDR2: KGHSH and LQKENI. Trimming took 3 bases from V and 1 from J, leaving 28 bases between them. The CDR3 covers 21 residues. CDR3 in DNA: TGTGCCAGCTCACCCCGGGACAGATGGACTAGCTCCTCCAGTTCCTACAATGAGCAGTTCTTC. This encodes CASSPRDRWTSSSSSYNEQFF.

A note on this clonotype: A much bigger clone sits one base away, suggesting this may be a read error. The J gene is TRBJ2-7, the V gene TRBV7-2; 11 bases match TRBD2. The CDR3 consists of 17 residues. Germline V lookup: CDR1 SGHTA, CDR2 FQGNSA. CDR3 nucleotide sequence: TGTGACAGCAGCTTAGTAATTAGCGGGAGGGTATTTTACGAGCAGTACTTC. Its protein is CDSSLVISGRVFYEQYF.

The table lists this clonotype with a few counts. This chain links TRBV6-2 or TRBV6-3 with TRBJ2-1, with D maybe TRBD2 (5 bases). The CDR3 is 16 amino acids. CDR1 and CDR2 from the germline V gene are MNHEY and SVGEGT. V was clipped by 6 bases and J by 0 bases, with 15 bases between them. CDR3 nucleotides: TGTGCCAGCAGCCTCAGAAGAGGGAGCTCCTACAATGAGCAGTTCTTC. Amino acids: CASSLRRGSSYNEQFF.

As concerns this clonotype: This may arise from a read error, as a much more abundant clone is one base away. CDR3 bases: TGCAGCATCGGAGGTACCCATATCTTTAGCTCCTACAATGGGCAGTTCTTC. Amino acids: CSIGGTHIFSSYNGQFF. The chain is built from TRBV29-1 and TRBJ2-1, with D maybe TRBD2 (5 bases). This CDR3 has 17 residues. CDR1 and CDR2 from the germline V gene are SQVTM and ANQGSEA.

By proportion, this clonotype is medium-sized (0.01 to 0.1%). This CDR3 is CASGEGPGTDTQYF. CDR3 coding DNA: TGTGCCAGCGGGGAGGGCCCAGGCACAGATACGCAGTATTTT. The chain couples TRBV19 to TRBJ2-3; 7 bases are a match to TRBD2. Looked up from germline, CDR1 is LNHDA and CDR2 is SQIVND (reference sequence). The CDR3 runs 14 residues. V trimming: 9 bases; J trimming: 1 base; junction bases outside the gene matches: 7.

J is TRBJ2-1 and V is TRBV20-1; TRBD2 aligns across 8 bases. Germline-derived CDR1 and CDR2 are DFQATT and SNEGSKA (reference sequence). V lost 4 bases, J lost 7 bases, and 9 bases stayed unmatched. This CDR3 is 14 amino acids long. CDR3 coding DNA: TGCAGTGCTACCCATGGACTAGCCGTAAATGAGCAGTTCTTC. Amino acid sequence: CSATHGLAVNEQFF.

The gene calls are TRBV19 and TRBJ2-5; D is possibly TRBD1 (5 bases). Between the trimmed V and J ends, which lost 6 bases and 2 bases, there was a span of 10 bases. Per germline, CDR1 LNHDA and CDR2 SQIVND (reference sequence). CDR3 length equals 13 residues. The CDR3 region has the DNA TGTGCCAGTAGCACAGACAGTCAAGAGACCCAGTACTTC. Residues: CASSTDSQETQYF. The whole variable domain, remainder taken from reference TRBV19 and TRBJ2-5, is DGGITQSPKYLFRKEGQNVTLSCEQNLNHDAMYWYRQDPGQGLRLIYYSQIVNDFQKGDIAEGYSVSREKKESFPLTVTSAQKNPTAFYLCASSTDSQETQYFGPGTRLLVL.

This clonotype is labeled as medium-sized. The rearrangement links TRBV28 to TRBJ2-5; the D gene is possibly TRBD1 (5 bases). The germline CDR1 and CDR2 sequences are MDHEN and SYDVKM. The CDR3 contains 14 residues. Trimming stripped 6 bases from V and 2 bases from J, with 13 bases between. The CDR3 sequence: CASSYDSSQETQYF. The CDR3 DNA reads TGTGCCAGCAGCTATGACAGTTCACAAGAGACCCAGTACTTC.

This clonotype is deemed medium-sized. The rearrangement joins TRBV7-9 to TRBJ1-2; D is ambiguous. The CDR3 is 14 amino acids. Germline CDR1 SEHNR, CDR2 FQNEAQ (reference sequence). The V end lost 1 base, the J end lost 6 bases, and 12 bases lay between the germline ends. CDR3 coding DNA: TGTGCCAGCAGCTTAGTGCGTCTACGTGATGGCTACACCTTC. Amino acid sequence: CASSLVRLRDGYTF.

V gene TRBV5-1 combines with J gene TRBJ2-3; 13 nucleotides align to TRBD2. J was trimmed by 5 bases and V by 0 bases; bases with no gene match: 3. Germline lookup yields CDR1 SGHRS and CDR2 YFSETQ. This CDR3 is built from 16 residues. CDR3 DNA: TGCGCCAGCAGCTTGGGTCGACTAGCGGGAGGAGATACGCAGTATTTT. Its translation: CASSLGRLAGGDTQYF.

This clonotype was counted a single time. A much bigger clone sits one base away, suggesting this may be a read error. This chain joins TRBV15 and TRBJ2-7, with D possibly being TRBD2 (6 bases). The germline CDR1 and CDR2 sequences are LNHNV and YYDKDF (reference sequence). V was shortened by 5 bases and J by 4 bases, with 21 bases between the two germline ends. This CDR3 has 16 residues. The CDR3 bases are TGTGCCACCAGCGGTCGGGTTGGGCTAGCGCAATACGAGCAGTACGTC. It translates to CATSGRVGLAQYEQYV.

About this clonotype: One junction end does not reproduce the germline sequence, and a read error may be involved. The chain recombines TRBV5-1 with TRBJ1-6; the D gene is possibly TRBD1 (5 bases). Germline V gene sequence: CDR1 SGHRS, CDR2 YFSETQ. This CDR3 region has 15 residues. The CDR3 nucleotides are TGCACCAGCAGCCCCGGGACGGAGGGATATTCACCCCTCCACTTT. Protein: CTSSPGTEGYSPLHF.

Notes on this clonotype: A single base separates this from a much larger clone, so it may be a read error. The V gene is TRBV19, the J gene TRBJ2-1; no firm D call. Germline CDR1 reads LNHDA; CDR2 reads SQIVND (reference sequence). V lost 5 bases, J lost 9 bases, and 11 bases lay in between. This CDR3 has 12 residues. The CDR3 protein is CASSHTQSEQFF. Here the CDR3 DNA reads TGTGCCAGTAGTCATACACAGAGTGAGCAGTTCTTC. Using reference TRBV19 and TRBJ2-1 for the parts outside the CDR3, the full variable domain is DGGITQSPKYLFRKEGQNVTLSCEQNLNHDAMYWYRQDPGQGLRLIYYSQIVNDFQKGDIAEGYSVSREKKESFPLTVTSAQKNPTAFYLCASSHTQSEQFFGPGTRLTVL.

This clonotype was observed a handful of times. This chain links TRBV6-2 or TRBV6-3 with TRBJ2-2, with 8 bases fitting TRBD1. The CDR3 extends over 15 amino acids. CDR1 and CDR2 (germline): MNHEY, SVGEGT. Trimming took 4 bases from V and 1 from J; bases not matched to a gene: 2. CDR3 bases: TGTGCCAGCAGTTCGGGACAGGTGAACACCGGGGAGCTGTTTTTT. Translation gives CASSSGQVNTGELFF.

This clonotype is labeled medium-sized. V is TRBV7-9 and J is TRBJ2-3; 11 bases are a match to TRBD2. This CDR3 is built from 16 residues. V shed 5 bases, J shed 5 bases, and the junction held 9 bases outside the gene matches. CDR1 and CDR2 from the germline V gene are SEHNR and FQNEAQ (reference sequence). DNA of the CDR3: TGTGCCAGCAGCCCCCGACTAGCGGGAAGGATAGATACGCAGTATTTT. Protein product: CASSPRLAGRIDTQYF.

In regard to this clonotype: This may be a read error: a much more frequent sequence differs by one nucleotide. V and J are TRBV19 and TRBJ2-6; D possibly corresponds to TRBD1 (6 bases). The germline V gene encodes CDR1 LNHDA and CDR2 SQIVND (reference sequence). There are 15 residues in the CDR3. Trimming left V 5 bases short and J 0 bases short, with 8 bases between. CDR3 bases: TGTGCCAGTAGTTGGGGGCTCTCTGGGGCCAACGTCCTGACTTTC. It codes for CASSWGLSGANVLTF. The whole variable domain, filled in from reference TRBV19 and TRBJ2-6, reads DGGITQSPKYLFRKEGQNVTLSCEQNLNHDAMYWYRQDPGQGLRLIYYSQIVNDFQKGDIAEGYSVSREKKESFPLTVTSAQKNPTAFYLCASSWGLSGANVLTFGAGSRLTVL.

This clonotype was picked up a small number of times. This chain joins TRBV7-7 and TRBJ2-1, with 10 bases lining up with TRBD2. Losses at the gene ends were 5 bases for V and 5 bases for J; bases not matched to a gene: 24. From germline, CDR1 is SSHAT and CDR2 FNYEAQ (reference sequence). CDR3 length: 21 amino acids. The CDR3 region is CASSRLKARAGIAGGHNEQFF. The CDR3 nucleotides are TGTGCCAGCAGCCGACTCAAGGCCAGGGCGGGGATAGCGGGAGGACACAATGAGCAGTTCTTC. Looking up the rest from reference TRBV7-7 and TRBJ2-1 gives the full variable domain: GAGVSQSPRYKVTKRGQDVTLRCDPISSHATLYWYQQALGQGPEFLTYFNYEAQPDKSGLPSDRFSAERPEGSISTLTIQRTEQRDSAMYRCASSRLKARAGIAGGHNEQFFGPGTRLTVL.

This clonotype has only a few counts. The rearrangement uses TRBV28 and TRBJ2-5; D is perhaps TRBD1 or TRBD2 (5 bases each). Germline V gives CDR1 MDHEN, CDR2 SYDVKM. The CDR3 runs to 15 residues. Trimming shortened V by 5 bases and J by 4 bases, and 17 bases separated the two germline ends. The CDR3 reads CASSPFRDRAETQYF. CDR3 bases: TGTGCCAGCAGTCCCTTCCGGGACCGGGCAGAGACCCAGTACTTC.

The J gene is TRBJ2-3, the V gene TRBV19; tentative D call: TRBD2 (5 bases). CDR3 length: 17 residues. Trimming removed 7 bases from V and 1 base from J, with 21 bases in between. Germline loops: CDR1 LNHDA, CDR2 SQIVND (reference sequence). As DNA, the CDR3 is TGTGCCAGTACCACTTTCTCCCGGGGAGCGGGCACAGATACGCAGTATTTT. As protein: CASTTFSRGAGTDTQYF. Complete variable domain (other parts from reference TRBV19 and TRBJ2-3): DGGITQSPKYLFRKEGQNVTLSCEQNLNHDAMYWYRQDPGQGLRLIYYSQIVNDFQKGDIAEGYSVSREKKESFPLTVTSAQKNPTAFYLCASTTFSRGAGTDTQYFGPGTRLTVL.

Only a few counts were recorded for this clonotype. The chain uses TRBV7-2 and TRBJ2-5, with TRBD2 matching over 7 bases. CDR1 is SGHTA and CDR2 is FQGNSA in the germline V gene. The CDR3 consists of 15 residues. V shed 5 bases, J shed 1 base, and the junction held 7 bases outside the gene matches. DNA for the CDR3: TGTGCCAGCAGCGGGGGGGGTAAGGGCCAAGAGACCCAGTACTTC. Its translation: CASSGGGKGQETQYF.

This clonotype is categorized as medium-sized. The chain couples TRBV19 to TRBJ1-3; D is ambiguous. CDR1 is LNHDA and CDR2 is SQIVND in the germline V gene (reference sequence). The CDR3 extends over 14 amino acids. Trimming cost V 7 bases and J 6 bases, with 16 bases left between them. This chain's CDR3 is CASTTRQNLNTIYF. The CDR3 DNA reads TGTGCCAGTACAACGCGCCAAAACTTAAACACCATATATTTT.